These 23 T cell receptor beta chains share one sample of origin, sequenced in a study of early T cells in non-severe SARS-CoV-2 infection. From the 5' RACE reads, TCRdb called clonotypes with MiXCR, one entry per CDR3 protein. Of some 66,000 distinct CDR3 sequences listed, approximately 9.1% were seen once; the top ten hold approximately 3%. Input material: whole blood. These TCRs come from an adult who was a healthcare worker with PCR-confirmed SARS-CoV-2 infection or an uninfected control (not recorded which).

This clonotype has only a few counts. The chain combines TRBV12-3 or TRBV12-4 with TRBJ2-7; no clear D. Deletions cut 6 bases from V and 5 bases from J, with 11 bases between. The CDR3 runs to 12 residues. The DNA of the CDR3 is TGTGCCAGCAGCCGACCGACTCACGAGCAGTACTTC. This sequence encodes CASSRPTHEQYF.

Concerning this clonotype: This could be a read error, since a much larger clone is one nucleotide away. V is TRBV29-1 and J is TRBJ2-3; 7 positions match TRBD1. V gave up 5 bases and J gave up 1 base; unmatched junction bases: 3. Germline CDR1 reads SQVTM; CDR2 reads ANQGSEA. The CDR3 length is 13 residues. CDR3 loop: CSVITGGTDTQYF. CDR3 DNA: TGCAGCGTTATCACAGGGGGCACAGATACGCAGTATTTT.

The CDR3 is CASSPIGRLYEQYF. For the CDR3, the DNA is TGTGCCAGCAGCCCCATTGGCAGGCTCTACGAGCAGTACTTC. V is TRBV5-5 and J is TRBJ2-7; D is unresolved. Trimming removed 4 bases at V and 3 bases at J, with 14 bases between. CDR3 length equals 14 residues. Germline lookup yields CDR1 SGHKS and CDR2 YYEKEE (reference sequence).

The rearrangement uses TRBV7-9 and TRBJ2-1, with TRBD2 as a possible D gene (6 bases). Germline V gene lookup returns CDR1 SEHNR and CDR2 FQNEAQ (reference sequence). The CDR3 loop spans 17 amino acids. V was clipped by 4 bases and J by 3 bases, with 19 bases between them. The CDR3 bases are TGTGCCAGCAGCTCCAACTCCGCCGCGCGGGGCTACAATGAGCAGTTCTTC. It is translated as CASSSNSAARGYNEQFF.

This clonotype has more than one count but fewer than ten. The chain couples TRBV7-9 to TRBJ2-5, with D unresolved. The CDR3 contains 13 residues. Germline CDR1 SEHNR, CDR2 FQNEAQ (reference sequence). Trimming removed 8 bases at V and 4 bases at J, with 14 bases between. CDR3 protein: CASATTGLETQYF. In DNA form, the CDR3 reads TGTGCCAGCGCCACAACGGGTCTAGAGACCCAGTACTTC.

The chain combines TRBV21-1 with TRBJ2-7; the listed D gene, TRBD1, was not tested against the DNA. TRBV21-1 is reported as a pseudogene. The CDR3 is made up of 15 amino acids. CDR3 nucleotides: TGTGCCAGCAGCAACGGACAGTACGGGTCCTACGAGCAGTACTTC. This codes for CASSNGQYGSYEQYF.

This clonotype was observed many times. The rearrangement links TRBV19 to TRBJ2-1; TRBD1 aligns across 9 bases. Germline V CDR1 and CDR2: LNHDA, SQIVND (reference sequence). The ends lost 6 bases at V and 4 bases at J; junction bases unmatched: 10. The CDR3 totals 16 residues. The DNA of the CDR3 is TGTGCCAGTAGCTTCCACAGGGGGCCGATGTACAATGAGCAGTTCTTC. Protein sequence: CASSFHRGPMYNEQFF.

V is TRBV5-1 and J is TRBJ1-4; D ambiguous. The CDR3 is made up of 14 amino acids. With 0 bases removed from V and 7 bases from J, the gap between germline ends came to 10 bases. Germline-derived CDR1 and CDR2 are SGHRS and YFSETQ. CDR3 region: CASSLDVSGEKLFF. For the CDR3, the DNA is TGCGCCAGCAGCTTGGACGTGTCAGGTGAAAAACTGTTTTTT. Looking up the rest from reference TRBV5-1 and TRBJ1-4 gives the full variable domain: KAGVTQTPRYLIKTRGQQVTLSCSPISGHRSVSWYQQTPGQGLQFLFEYFSETQRNKGNFPGRFSGRQFSNSRSEMNVSTLELGDSALYLCASSLDVSGEKLFFGSGTQLSVL.

This clonotype was seen many times. This chain uses TRBV7-3 with TRBJ2-1; the D gene is possibly TRBD2 (6 bases). Trimming took off 0 bases at V and 7 bases at J, with 19 bases between the two ends. The CDR3 length is 17 residues. Germline V gene data show CDR1 as SGHTA and CDR2 as FQGTGA. This CDR3 is CASSLTAPAGAGNEQFF. The DNA of the CDR3 is TGTGCCAGCAGCTTAACAGCCCCAGCGGGCGCCGGTAATGAGCAGTTCTTC.

This sequence joins TRBV20-1 and TRBJ2-7; 9 bases are shared with TRBD2. Trimming cost V 2 bases and J 3 bases; bases outside gene matches: 5. This CDR3 spans 14 amino acids. Germline V CDR1 and CDR2: DFQATT, SNEGSKA (reference sequence). The CDR3, as DNA: TGCAGTGCTAGACCAGCGGGAGGCCTCTACGAGCAGTACGTC. This codes for CSARPAGGLYEQYV.

There are many counts of this clonotype. The gene calls are TRBV7-2 and TRBJ2-7, with 9 bases identical to TRBD1. After removal of 7 bases from V and 0 bases from J, the junction contained 7 bases not matched to a gene. The CDR3 has 15 amino acids. CDR1 SGHTA and CDR2 FQGNSA come from the germline V gene. CDR3 residues: CASTRGTGSSYEQYF. The CDR3, as DNA: TGTGCCAGCACCCGAGGGACAGGGAGCTCCTACGAGCAGTACTTC.

This clonotype was recorded many times. The V call is TRBV20-1, the J call TRBJ1-6; the D is unclear. The germline V gene has CDR1 DFQATT and CDR2 SNEGSKA (reference sequence). CDR3 length: 13 amino acids. V shed 3 bases and J shed 6 bases, with 9 bases lying between them. CDR3 loop: CSASRNINSPLHF. The CDR3 coding sequence is TGCAGTGCTAGTCGCAATATTAATTCACCCCTCCACTTT.

Only a few counts were recorded for this clonotype. The V and J genes are TRBV3-1 and TRBJ1-1; TRBD1 is a possible D gene (5 bases). Trimming removed 0 bases at V and 5 bases at J, with 10 bases between. The CDR3 is 14 residues long. Germline lookup yields CDR1 LGHDT and CDR2 YNNKEL (reference sequence). CDR3 nucleotides: TGTGCCAGCAGCCAAGAGGGGCGGTGGACTGAAGCTTTCTTT. Protein sequence: CASSQEGRWTEAFF.

This clonotype was seen repeatedly, ten times or more. V is TRBV4-1 and J is TRBJ2-1; maybe TRBD2 (5 bases). The germline gives CDR1 MGHRA, CDR2 YSYEKL. Trimming cost V 0 bases and J 4 bases, with 10 bases left between them. The CDR3 has 15 residues. CDR3 in DNA: TGCGCCAGCAGCCAAGATGGGAGCGAATACAATGAGCAGTTCTTC. Its translation is CASSQDGSEYNEQFF.

J is TRBJ2-7 and V is TRBV5-1; D could derive from TRBD1 or TRBD2 (5 bases each). V was shortened by 0 bases and J by 0 bases, with 10 bases between the two germline ends. Germline CDR1 reads SGHRS; CDR2 reads YFSETQ. The CDR3 extends over 15 amino acids. Written as DNA, the CDR3 is TGCGCCAGCAGCTTGGACGGGGCTCCCTCCTACGAGCAGTACTTC. Encoded protein: CASSLDGAPSYEQYF.

The chain joins TRBV4-1 to TRBJ2-3, with D possibly matching TRBD1 (5 bases). The CDR3 is 15 residues long. Germline CDR1 and CDR2: MGHRA and YSYEKL. V lost 3 bases to trimming and J lost 2 bases, with 12 bases between them. CDR3 residues: CASSHHRQSTDTQYF. DNA for the CDR3: TGCGCCAGCAGCCACCACAGACAGTCCACAGATACGCAGTATTTT.

The chain uses TRBV7-3 and TRBJ2-1; D is possibly TRBD1 (5 bases). V lost 5 bases to trimming and J lost 1 base, with 12 bases between them. Germline CDR1 SGHTA, CDR2 FQGTGA. The CDR3 totals 15 residues. The DNA for the CDR3 is TGTGCCAGCAGCCCGAACCAGGGATCCTACAATGAGCAGTTCTTC. As protein: CASSPNQGSYNEQFF. Variable domain in full (rest from reference TRBV7-3 and TRBJ2-1): GAGVSQTPSNKVTEKGKYVELRCDPISGHTALYWYRQSLGQGPEFLIYFQGTGAADDSGLPNDRFFAVRPEGSVSTLKIQRTERGDSAVYLCASSPNQGSYNEQFFGPGTRLTVL.

This clonotype was seen ten or more times. The V and J genes are TRBV7-6 and TRBJ2-1; TRBD2 aligns across 9 bases. The CDR3 sequence is 20 residues long. Germline V gene data show CDR1 as SGHVS and CDR2 as FNYEAQ. The J segment lost 0 bases and the V segment lost 2 bases, leaving 14 bases of the junction unmatched. CDR3 in amino acids: CASSLYELAGSRSSYNEQFF. The CDR3 DNA follows: TGTGCCAGCAGCTTATATGAGCTAGCGGGGTCCAGGAGCTCCTACAATGAGCAGTTCTTC. Full variable domain (missing parts from reference TRBV7-6 and TRBJ2-1): GAGVSQSPRYKVTKRGQDVALRCDPISGHVSLYWYRQALGQGPEFLTYFNYEAQQDKSGLPNDRFSAERPEGSISTLTIQRTEQRDSAMYRCASSLYELAGSRSSYNEQFFGPGTRLTVL.

This clonotype was seen a handful of times. V gene TRBV6-1 combines with J gene TRBJ2-2; 14 bases map to TRBD2. Germline V gives CDR1 MNHNS, CDR2 SASEGT. The junction had 5 bases not matched to a gene; V was cut back by 3 bases and J by 5 bases. The CDR3 is made up of 17 amino acids. The CDR3 loop reads CASSEGTSGSITGELFF. CDR3 coding DNA: TGTGCCAGCAGTGAGGGGACTAGCGGGAGTATAACCGGGGAGCTGTTTTTT.

This clonotype was counted only a few times. This chain uses TRBV7-6 with TRBJ2-1, with 11 nucleotides matching TRBD2. CDR3 length equals 14 residues. Germline loops: CDR1 SGHVS, CDR2 FNYEAQ. V dropped 5 bases and J dropped 9; count of bases not matched to a gene: 6. Here the CDR3 reads CASSPTSGRGEQFF. The CDR3, as DNA: TGTGCCAGCAGCCCTACTAGCGGGAGAGGTGAGCAGTTCTTC. Using reference TRBV7-6 and TRBJ2-1 for the parts outside the CDR3, the full variable domain is GAGVSQSPRYKVTKRGQDVALRCDPISGHVSLYWYRQALGQGPEFLTYFNYEAQQDKSGLPNDRFSAERPEGSISTLTIQRTEQRDSAMYRCASSPTSGRGEQFFGPGTRLTVL.

The chain couples TRBV12-3 or TRBV12-4 to TRBJ1-4, with D hard to call. The CDR3 has 18 amino acids. Trimming pared 7 bases from V and 5 bases from J, leaving 26 bases between. The CDR3 coding sequence is TGTGCCAGCACCCTAAGAGGGCGAGCCTTCCGAGCGAATGAAAAACTGTTTTTT. Protein sequence: CASTLRGRAFRANEKLFF.

A few counts support this clonotype. The rearrangement joins TRBV7-9 to TRBJ2-3; D not certain. Germline loops: CDR1 SEHNR, CDR2 FQNEAQ (reference sequence). The CDR3 is 10 residues long. The V and J ends lost 3 bases and 6 bases respectively, with 1 base between them. CDR3 bases: TGTGCCAGCAGCTTTGATACGCAGTATTTT. It specifies CASSFDTQYF.

This clonotype was seen at least ten times. CDR3: CSAARDRGLNEQFF. The CDR3 bases are TGCAGTGCTGCCAGGGACAGGGGGCTGAATGAGCAGTTCTTC. This chain links TRBV20-1 with TRBJ2-1; 12 positions agree with TRBD1. CDR3 length equals 14 residues. Per germline, CDR1 DFQATT and CDR2 SNEGSKA (reference sequence). V shed 5 bases, J shed 7 bases, and the junction held 6 bases outside the gene matches.